Listed below are T cell receptor beta chains from one sample, sequenced in a study of T-cell memory formation after mild COVID-19. TCRdb analysed the 5' RACE reads with MiXCR anew, one entry per CDR3 protein. The sample yields around 450,000 distinct CDR3 sequences, 24% seen once. The sequenced material came from PBMCs or a T cell subset sorted from them (not recorded which). The receptors were gathered from an adult woman who had mild COVID-19 (a few samples of this study predate the infection). Cell type and time point are not known. Both conserved end residues are trimmed from each CDR3. Each record gives: J gene, V gene, CDR3 length, D gene, CDR3 protein. A D gene is named only where the DNA matches it firmly.

TRBJ1-1 | TRBV20-1 | 13 | NA | SARGKQTMNTEAF
TRBJ1-1 | TRBV5-1 | 12 | TRBD1 | ASSLEGQVTEAF
TRBJ2-7 | TRBV5-1 | 10 | TRBD1 | ASSGDRGEQY
TRBJ1-6 | TRBV12-3/TRBV12-4 | 13 | NA | ASSWTWGYGSPLH
TRBJ2-6 | TRBV6-5 | 15 | NA | ASSYPPGESGANVLT
TRBJ1-4 | TRBV24-1 | 11 | NA | ATSNRDNEKLF
TRBJ2-1 | TRBV5-1 | 15 | TRBD2 | ASSLGSATSGYNEQF
TRBJ1-6 | TRBV29-1 | 13 | NA | SVEFSLSYNSPLH
TRBJ2-7 | TRBV7-2 | 15 | TRBD2 | ASSLRLAGGPSYEQY
TRBJ2-3 | TRBV12-3/TRBV12-4 | 10 | NA | ASREETDTQY
TRBJ2-7 | TRBV12-3/TRBV12-4 | 13 | TRBD2 | ASSPATSGSYEQY
TRBJ2-1 | TRBV7-8 | 14 | TRBD2 | ASSLAGAVSYNEQF
TRBJ1-4 | TRBV7-8 | 13 | NA | ASSSTVETNEKLF
TRBJ1-4 | TRBV29-1 | 10 | TRBD1 | SVRTGGEKLF
TRBJ2-3 | TRBV6-1 | 13 | NA | ASSVGGAAEDTQY
TRBJ2-2 | TRBV19 | 12 | NA | ASSISSGPGELF
TRBJ2-7 | TRBV25-1 | 9 | NA | ASSGRYEQY
TRBJ1-5 | TRBV25-1 | 14 | TRBD1 | ASSDGTGVEKQPQH
TRBJ2-7 | TRBV24-1 | 12 | NA | ATSERQDSYEQY
TRBJ2-7 | TRBV18 | 10 | NA | ASSPGGNQQY
TRBJ1-1 | TRBV15 | 9 | NA | ATSREASAF
TRBJ1-1 | TRBV7-3 | 13 | TRBD1 | ASSSRTGAGTEAF
TRBJ1-2 | TRBV28 | 15 | NA | ASSLIGTGGPVNGYT
TRBJ2-1 | TRBV3-1 | 14 | TRBD2 | ASSQETSPSYNEQF
TRBJ1-5 | TRBV7-2 | 11 | NA | ASSFIRNQPQH
TRBJ2-4 | TRBV12-3/TRBV12-4 | 15 | NA | ASSLGVRQEAKNIQY
TRBJ2-2 | TRBV6-1 | 14 | TRBD2 | ASSLGLAGFTGELF
TRBJ2-2 | TRBV7-2 | 13 | TRBD1 | ASSLDRANTGELF
TRBJ2-7 | TRBV4-2 | 12 | TRBD1 | ASRLGQGSYEQY
TRBJ2-5 | TRBV11-2 | 9 | NA | ASSSSLTQY
TRBJ2-7 | TRBV14 | 14 | NA | ASSPPRQWGVYEQY
TRBJ2-3 | TRBV12-3/TRBV12-4 | 13 | NA | ASSQGLRAADTQY
TRBJ1-1 | TRBV5-1 | 9 | NA | ASKTTFEAF
TRBJ1-6 | TRBV12-3/TRBV12-4 | 12 | TRBD1 | ASSRTGPDSPLH
TRBJ2-5 | TRBV24-1 | 13 | NA | ATSDSRVPQETQY
TRBJ2-3 | TRBV19 | 12 | TRBD2 | ASRTSGRTDTQY
TRBJ1-3 | TRBV4-1 | 15 | NA | ASSHPGHNYSGNTIY
TRBJ1-2 | TRBV23-1 | 10 | NA | AIRRRTYGYT
TRBJ2-3 | TRBV12-3/TRBV12-4 | 11 | NA | ASSPSGRRAQY
TRBJ2-1 | TRBV7-2 | 13 | TRBD1 | ASSLGQGGWNEQF